This is a list of T cell receptor beta chains from one sample in a study of tumor and adjacent non-tumor tissue in lung cancer. A single record per CDR3 protein comes from TCRdb applying MiXCR to the multiplex PCR reads. The sample has 100,000 to 150,000 distinct CDR3 sequences, about 66% seen once. Sample: lung tumor tissue. These receptors all stem from a man aged 25-40 years with non-small cell lung cancer. Both conserved end residues are part of each CDR3. D genes are given only for firm matches. Rows may omit the clone size; those that give it use once, few, many or a size class.

D gene	clone size	V gene	J gene	CDR3 protein	CDR3 DNA
TRBD1	many	TRBV29-1	TRBJ1-1	CSVRQGLMMNTEAFF	TGCAGCGTCCGACAGGGGCTGATGATGAACACTGAAGCTTTCTTT
.	.	TRBV29-1	TRBJ1-2	CSARDMGRGSYGHTF	TGCAGCGCCCGGGACATGGGGCGAGGAAGCTATGGCCACACTTTC
TRBD2	once	TRBV11-3	TRBJ2-3	CANSSPYRGDTDTQYF	TGTGCCAACAGCTCCCCATATCGGGGGGACACAGATACGCAGTATTTT
TRBD2	.	TRBV12-3/TRBV12-4	TRBJ2-3	CANRGLAGTDTRYF	TGTGCCAACCGGGGACTAGCGGGCACAGATACGCGGTATTTT
TRBD1	.	TRBV20-1	TRBJ1-5	CSARDNTGVGHPQHF	TGCAGTGCTAGAGATAACACAGGGGTCGGGCACCCCCAACATTTT
TRBD1	.	TRBV11-1	TRBJ2-5	CTSSTGTVSQETQYF	TGTACCAGCAGTACCGGGACAGTGAGTCAAGAGACCCAGTACTTC
.	.	TRBV20-1	TRBJ2-3	CSARGGRSDTDTQYF	TGCAGTGCTAGAGGAGGGAGATCCGACACAGATACACAGTATTTT
.	once	TRBV4-1	TRBJ2-7	CASSQARAGSPSYEEYF	TGCGCCAGCAGCCAAGCCCGGGCGGGGTCGCCCTCCTACGAGGAGTACTTC
.	.	TRBV20-1	TRBJ2-1	CGARGPTRGMYNEQFF	TGCGGTGCTAGGGGACCGACTCGCGGGATGTACAATGAACAGTTCTTC
TRBD2	.	TRBV6-5	TRBJ2-1	CASCYFLAGRFEQFF	TGTGCCAGCTGTTATTTCCTAGCGGGTCGATTTGAGCAGTTCTTC
.	.	TRBV6-5	TRBJ1-2	CASSYSIGHPYGYTF	TGTGCCAGCAGTTACTCGATAGGACACCCCTATGGCTACACATTC
.	few	TRBV5-4	TRBJ2-1	CVSSLGFGTTGNEQFF	TGTGTCAGCAGCTTGGGATTCGGGACAACAGGCAATGAGCAGTTCTTC
.	many	TRBV20-1	TRBJ1-4	CSAGLYEKLFF	TGCAGTGCTGGCCTTTATGAAAAACTGTTTTTT
TRBD1	.	TRBV5-5	TRBJ1-5	CGSSPLQGPGPQHF	TGTGGCAGCAGTCCCTTACAGGGGCCAGGGCCCCAGCATTTT
.	.	TRBV11-2	TRBJ2-1	CASSLLSWGALSEQFF	TGTGCCAGCAGCCTATTAAGCTGGGGGGCACTTAGTGAGCAGTTCTTC
TRBD1	.	TRBV4-3	TRBJ2-1	CTSSEDYGTGGNKQFF	TGCACCAGCAGCGAAGATTATGGGACAGGGGGCAATAAGCAGTTCTTC
.	many	TRBV11-2	TRBJ2-3	CASSLLIFGGSSTDTQYF	TGTGCCAGCAGCTTACTTATTTTCGGGGGTTCGAGCACAGATACGCAGTATTTT
.	.	TRBV11-2	TRBJ2-7	CVSSRASNYEQYF	TGTGTCAGCAGCCGGGCGAGTAACTACGAGCAGTACTTC
.	few	TRBV2	TRBJ1-5	CASSGPSGAGGQPQHF	TGTGCCAGCAGTGGACCCTCTGGCGCGGGCGGTCAGCCCCAGCATTTT
.	many	TRBV20-1	TRBJ1-5	CSARGGAQPQHF	TGCAGTGCTAGAGGGGGGGCCCAGCCCCAGCATTTT
.	.	TRBV6-1	TRBJ2-5	CASSERFTVQETQYF	TGTGCCAGCAGTGAAAGATTCACAGTCCAAGAGACCCAGTACTTC
.	.	TRBV7-3	TRBJ2-3	CANSPAAHTDTQYF	TGTGCCAACAGCCCCGCGGCCCACACAGATACGCAGTATTTT
TRBD2	.	TRBV5-1	TRBJ2-5	CASSPSASGSGETQYF	TGCGCCAGCAGCCCGTCGGCTAGCGGGAGTGGGGAGACCCAGTACTTC
TRBD2	.	TRBV20-1	TRBJ2-3	CSASPPASGVGDTQYF	TGCAGTGCTAGTCCCCCCGCTAGCGGGGTAGGAGATACTCAGTATTTT
TRBD1	.	TRBV5-1	TRBJ2-2	CASRPNPGGAAGDLFF	TGTGCCAGCAGACCCAACCCAGGGGGCGCGGCCGGGGACCTGTTTTTT
.	.	TRBV4-3	TRBJ1-4	CANSRDSTNEKPFF	TGCGCCAACAGCCGCGACTCAACTAATGAAAAACCGTTTTTT
.	.	TRBV20-1	TRBJ2-7	CSAAGTSGGAYKQYF	TGCAGTGCAGCCGGGACAAGCGGTGGAGCCTACAAGCAGTACTTC
.	.	TRBV11-2	TRBJ1-1	CASRSAESQGRSTEAFF	TGTGCCAGCAGGTCAGCCGAGTCGCAGGGGCGTAGCACTGAAGCTTTCTTT
.	.	TRBV11-2	TRBJ2-1	CARSLIVGGGVYNEQFF	TGTGCCAGGAGCCTTATAGTGGGAGGAGGAGTTTACAATGAGCAGTTCTTC